Shown below are 15 T cell receptor beta chains from a single sample sequenced in a study of blood T cell repertoires in COVID-19 (dated by TCRdb to 2020 to 2022). The library was prepared using the immunoSEQ multiplex PCR assay. What TCRdb holds here is the immuneACCESS table cut down to in-frame rearrangements. Part of the clones is not present; checked against another copy, under half of the missing clones reflect an unresolved V gene, and the others are unexplained. The sample table records some 270,000 clones; about 90% of these occur just once. Roughly 4% of the sample is held by the ten biggest clonotypes. Sequencing was performed on PBMCs or T cells enriched from blood (not recorded which). The source is a woman aged 25 to 45 with acute COVID-19.

V usage is TRBV6-5 and J usage is TRBJ2-7; 9 bases match TRBD1. J was trimmed by 5 bases and V by 4 bases; bases with no gene match: 12. Germline V gene data show CDR1 as MNHEY and CDR2 as SVGAGI. CDR3 length: 16 residues. The CDR3 DNA reads TGTGCCAGCAGTTCCACGGGAGGACAGGGGTGGAACGAGCAGTACTTC. As protein: CASSSTGGQGWNEQYF.

This clone was observed once. The V call is TRBV19, the J call TRBJ2-3; perhaps TRBD2 as D (6 bases). V lost 4 bases and J lost 6, with 20 bases in between. The germline V gene encodes CDR1 LNHDA and CDR2 SQIVND (reference sequence). This CDR3 has 16 residues. Here the CDR3 DNA reads TGTGCCAGTAGTAAAAATTGGGACTCCCTCGGGGATACGCAGTATTTT. Its translation is CASSKNWDSLGDTQYF.

The V call is TRBV4-3, the J call TRBJ2-6, with TRBD1 matching over 8 bases. V lost 3 bases and J lost 0; bases outside the gene matches: 19. This CDR3 has 22 amino acids. The V gene's germline CDR1 is LGHNA and CDR2 YSLEER. The CDR3 sequence is CASSHRPGQEVARSSGANVLTF. The CDR3, as DNA: TGCGCCAGCAGCCACCGACCGGGACAGGAAGTAGCGAGGAGCTCTGGGGCCAACGTCCTGACTTTC.

As concerns this clone: A junction end diverges from the germline sequence, so it may reflect a read error. The V gene is TRBV11-2, the J gene TRBJ2-2; 10 nucleotides align to TRBD2. Germline-derived CDR1 and CDR2 are SGHAT and FQNNGV. The CDR3 extends over 17 amino acids. Written as DNA, the CDR3 is TGTGCCAGCAGCGATAATCCGGGACTAGCGAACGCCGGGGAGCTGTTTTTT. It is translated as CASSDNPGLANAGELFF.

The rearrangement uses TRBV5-6 and TRBJ2-7; 9 bases line up with TRBD2. Trimming at V came to 3 bases and at J to 0 bases, leaving 16 bases not matched to a gene. CDR3 length: 19 amino acids. Germline V gives CDR1 SGHDT, CDR2 YYEEEE. In DNA form, the CDR3 reads TGTGCCAGCAGCTACTCTGTGGTGTTAGCGGGAGCCAACTCCTACGAGCAGTACTTC. It translates to CASSYSVVLAGANSYEQYF. The full variable domain, in which reference TRBV5-6 and TRBJ2-7 provide the parts outside the CDR3, is DAGVTQSPTHLIKTRGQQVTLRCSPKSGHDTVSWYQQALGQGPQFIFQYYEEEERQRGNFPDRFSGHQFPNYSSELNVNALLLGDSALYLCASSYSVVLAGANSYEQYFGPGTRLTVT.

V gene TRBV28 combines with J gene TRBJ2-3, with TRBD2 matching over 9 bases. The germline gives CDR1 MDHEN, CDR2 SYDVKM. The CDR3 loop spans 16 amino acids. J lost 0 bases, V lost 3 bases, and 4 bases had no gene match. CDR3 region: CASSLSSGTSTDTQYF. CDR3 nucleotide sequence: TGTGCCAGCAGTTTGTCTAGCGGGACTAGCACAGATACGCAGTATTTT.

This clone was detected once. The chain recombines TRBV15 with TRBJ2-3, with 10 bases aligning to TRBD2. The CDR3 runs to 17 residues. Looked up from germline, CDR1 is LNHNV and CDR2 is YYDKDF (reference sequence). After removal of 0 bases from V and 2 bases from J, the junction contained 5 bases not matched to a gene. The CDR3 protein is CATSRDPLAGNTDTQYF. In DNA form, the CDR3 reads TGTGCCACCAGCAGAGATCCACTAGCGGGGAACACAGATACGCAGTATTTT.

The rearrangement uses TRBV4-2 and TRBJ2-7; D gene ambiguous. This CDR3 has 12 amino acids. Germline assignment: CDR1 LGHNA and CDR2 YNFKEQ. V shed 4 bases and J shed 3 bases, with 7 bases lying between them. For the CDR3, the DNA is TGTGCCAGCAGCCGAGACGGCTACGAGCAGTACTTC. Translating gives CASSRDGYEQYF.

The chain recombines TRBV7-2 with TRBJ2-1, with D possibly TRBD2 on 6 matching bases. Trimming removed 6 bases from V and 9 bases from J, with 12 bases in between. This CDR3 region has 12 residues. The germline V gene encodes CDR1 SGHTA and CDR2 FQGNSA. The CDR3 DNA reads TGTGCCAGCAGTCGGGACTGGGGTGAGCAGTTCTTC. Its translation is CASSRDWGEQFF.

The rearrangement joins TRBV7-9 to TRBJ2-7, with D tentatively TRBD2 (6 bases). The CDR3 extends over 10 amino acids. Between the trimmed V and J ends, which lost 10 bases and 4 bases, there was a span of 8 bases. CDR1 is SEHNR, CDR2 FQNEAQ, per germline (reference sequence). The CDR3 nucleotides read TGTGCCACCGGAGGGTACGAGCAGTACTTC. It codes for CATGGYEQYF. The full variable domain, completed using reference TRBV7-9 and TRBJ2-7, is DTGVSQNPRHKITKRGQNVTFRCDPISEHNRLYWYRQTLGQGPEFLTYFQNEAQLEKSRLLSDRFSAERPKGSFSTLEIQRTEQGDSAMYLCATGGYEQYFGPGTRLTVT.

This clone showed up just a few times. The chain couples TRBV5-1 to TRBJ2-7, with D possibly TRBD2 on 5 matching bases. This CDR3 is built from 15 residues. Trimming left V 0 bases short and J 2 bases short, with 12 bases between. Germline V gene lookup returns CDR1 SGHRS and CDR2 YFSETQ. The CDR3 is CASSLVGDSPYEQYF. The CDR3 nucleotides read TGCGCCAGCAGCTTGGTCGGGGATTCACCCTACGAGCAGTACTTC. Full variable domain (remainder filled in from reference TRBV5-1 and TRBJ2-7): KAGVTQTPRYLIKTRGQQVTLSCSPISGHRSVSWYQQTPGQGLQFLFEYFSETQRNKGNFPGRFSGRQFSNSRSEMNVSTLELGDSALYLCASSLVGDSPYEQYFGPGTRLTVT.

The genes are TRBV29-1 and TRBJ1-2; 9 bases map to TRBD1. This CDR3 contains 16 residues. Germline lookup yields CDR1 SQVTM and CDR2 ANQGSEA. V shed 3 bases, J shed 6 bases, and the junction held 14 bases outside the gene matches. The CDR3 loop reads CSVEGGTGRLTNGYTF. CDR3 bases: TGCAGCGTTGAGGGTGGGACAGGGCGTTTGACTAATGGCTACACCTTC.

This chain links TRBV29-1 with TRBJ2-2; perhaps TRBD1 as D (6 bases). The ends were cut back, 3 bases at V and 2 bases at J, with 16 bases in the middle. This CDR3 spans 16 amino acids. CDR1 is SQVTM and CDR2 is ANQGSEA in the germline V gene. The DNA for the CDR3 is TGCAGCGTTGAGGGTACAACCGGGACAAACACCGGGGAGCTGTTTTTT. As protein: CSVEGTTGTNTGELFF.

This CDR3 is CASSQSPRLDGWTGELFF. The CDR3 nucleotides read TGCGCCAGCAGTCAATCTCCCCGACTAGACGGTTGGACCGGGGAGCTGTTTTTT. The chain joins TRBV23-1 to TRBJ2-2, with a tentative D call TRBD2 (6 bases). TRBV23-1 is an open reading frame whose function is uncertain. CDR3 size: 18 residues. The ends were cut back, 0 bases at V and 5 bases at J, with 19 bases in the middle.

The V gene is TRBV7-9, the J gene TRBJ1-2, with D unresolved. V shed 0 bases and J shed 6 bases, with 11 bases lying between them. Germline V gene lookup returns CDR1 SEHNR and CDR2 FQNEAQ (reference sequence). CDR3 size: 14 residues. CDR3 DNA sequence: TGTGCCAGCAGCTTAGCGCTCAGTACCGATGGCTACACCTTC. The encoded protein is CASSLALSTDGYTF.